The present entry profiles one T cell receptor beta chain with its context. Antigen: not known. Separate alpha and beta amplification began at the second PCR step. After CD4 positive bead selection, the CD4-negative fraction gave CD8 T cells. The data stem from a study of naive and memory T cell subsets. Study observations and caveats: Over 90% of naive TCR sequences appeared only once after error correction, unlike memory subsets.

This CDR3 region has 14 residues. The germline V gene has CDR1 GTSNPN and CDR2 SVGIG (reference sequence). The ends were cut back, 4 bases at V and 0 bases at J, with 10 bases in the middle. Both TRBC1 and TRBC2 were covered by a beta constant-region primer of two equimolar oligonucleotides. TCRdb reprocessed the UMI-ligation and nested PCR reads with MiXCR, giving one entry per CDR3 protein. The profile shows around 40,000 distinct CDR3 sequences, roughly 13% of them singletons. The rearrangement links TRBV30 to TRBJ1-3; a possible D gene is TRBD1 (5 bases). This clonotype was sampled from a human donor in good health. The sequenced sample consisted of effector memory CD4+ T cells from blood. Subset denoted: effector memory, CD45RA- CD27-. Here the CDR3 reads CAWKRDRSGNTIYF. CDR3 bases: TGTGCCTGGAAAAGGGACCGCTCTGGAAACACCATATATTTT.